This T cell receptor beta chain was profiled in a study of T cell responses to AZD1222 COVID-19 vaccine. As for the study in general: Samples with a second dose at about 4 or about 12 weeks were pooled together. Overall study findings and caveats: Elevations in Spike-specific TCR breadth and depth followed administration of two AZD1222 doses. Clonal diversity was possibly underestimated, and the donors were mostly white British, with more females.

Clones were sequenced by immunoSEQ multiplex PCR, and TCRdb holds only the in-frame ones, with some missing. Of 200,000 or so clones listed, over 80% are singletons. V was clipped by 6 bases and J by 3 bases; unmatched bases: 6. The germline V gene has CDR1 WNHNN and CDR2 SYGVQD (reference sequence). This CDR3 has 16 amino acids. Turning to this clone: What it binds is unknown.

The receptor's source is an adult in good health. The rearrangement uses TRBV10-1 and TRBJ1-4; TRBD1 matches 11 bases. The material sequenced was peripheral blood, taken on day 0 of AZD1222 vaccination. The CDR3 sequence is CASRDRGLLANEKLFF. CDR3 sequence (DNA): TGCGCCAGCAGGGACAGGGGGCTGTTGGCTAATGAAAAACTGTTTTTT.